This TCR beta chain emerged from a study of cytomegalovirus exposure and HLA in healthy donors. Study conclusions and caveats: Previous analysis showed most TCR beta V segments were productive about 87% or about 30% of the time. Presence/absence results assume similar sequencing depth per donor, which may not hold. Reports described diagnosis of cytomegalovirus status by the classifier as highly specific and sensitive.

The CDR3 covers 15 residues. Unmatched junction bases numbered 5, after V lost 4 bases and J lost 6 bases. Germline lookup yields CDR1 LNHDA and CDR2 SQIVND (reference sequence). In the case of this clone: Its antigen is not identified.

Vbeta (60) and Jbeta (13) primers were used in the PCR. The method was immunoSEQ multiplex PCR; TCRdb's version includes in-frame clones alone and lacks a portion of them. Among 190,000 or so clones listed, 60% to 85% were seen once. The chain is built from TRBV19 and TRBJ2-3, with 12 bases that match TRBD1. This TCR was recovered from a girl aged 5-17 years in good health and CMV-seropositive. Sequenced sample: PBMCs. The CDR3 region has the DNA TGTGCCAGTAGTAGGGGACAGGGGGCAATTGATACGCAGTATTTT. It codes for CASSRGQGAIDTQYF.